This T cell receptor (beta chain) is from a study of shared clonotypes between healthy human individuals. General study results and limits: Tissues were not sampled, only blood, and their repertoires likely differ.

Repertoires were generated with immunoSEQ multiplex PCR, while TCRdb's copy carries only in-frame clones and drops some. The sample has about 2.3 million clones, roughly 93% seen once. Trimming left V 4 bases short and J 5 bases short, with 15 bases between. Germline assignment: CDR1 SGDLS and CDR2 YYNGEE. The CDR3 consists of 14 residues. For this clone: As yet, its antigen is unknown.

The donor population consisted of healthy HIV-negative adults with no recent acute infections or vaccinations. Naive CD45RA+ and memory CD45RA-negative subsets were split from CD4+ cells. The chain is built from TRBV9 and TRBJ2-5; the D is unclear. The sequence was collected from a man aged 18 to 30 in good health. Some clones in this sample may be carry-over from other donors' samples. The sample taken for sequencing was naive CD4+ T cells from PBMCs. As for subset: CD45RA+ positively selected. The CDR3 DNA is TGTGCCAGCAGCCCTGACGAGCTAGGCGAGACCCAGTACTTC. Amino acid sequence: CASSPDELGETQYF.